This T cell receptor (beta chain) derives from a study of beta chain features in type 1 diabetes. Notes on the study in general: The naive, central memory and Treg TCRB repertoires looked more alike in patients than they did in healthy donors.

Isolated RNA was reverse transcribed in full, so expressed TCRB transcripts were sequenced. The protocol was immunoSEQ multiplex PCR, while the TCRdb copy is restricted to in-frame clones and leaves out a portion. The profile shows 70,000 to 90,000 clones, roughly a third of them singletons. This clone was seen only once. As yet, its antigen is unknown. A read error may be the cause here, since a much bigger clone is one base away. The sequence derives from a woman aged 18-30 years in good health. The source material was stem cell memory CD4+ T cells from blood.

The CDR3 DNA is TGTGCCAGCAGCTTGGGGGGGGGCACAGATACGCAGTATTTT. Translated: CASSLGGGTDTQYF. J is TRBJ2-3 and V is TRBV5-6; TRBD2 is a possible D gene (6 bases). The V end was cut by 0 bases, the J end by 1 base, with 6 bases between. Germline lookup yields CDR1 SGHDT and CDR2 YYEEEE. The CDR3 has 14 residues. Looking up the rest from reference TRBV5-6 and TRBJ2-3 gives the full variable domain: DAGVTQSPTHLIKTRGQQVTLRCSPKSGHDTVSWYQQALGQGPQFIFQYYEEEERQRGNFPDRFSGHQFPNYSSELNVNALLLGDSALYLCASSLGGGTDTQYFGPGTRLTVL.